One sample yielded the 28 T cell receptor beta chains listed below, sequenced in a study of technical replicates of blood from several donors. Profiled with immunoSEQ multiplex PCR; TCRdb holds only in-frame clones, not every one. This table holds some 89,000 clones, about 94% found once. Sequenced material: T cells isolated from PBMCs. The source is a human donor in good health.

This rearrangement joins TRBV30 to TRBJ1-3; D perhaps matches TRBD1 (5 bases). The CDR3 is 21 residues long. With 3 bases removed from V and 4 bases from J, the gap between germline ends came to 34 bases. The germline CDR1 and CDR2 sequences are GTSNPN and SVGIG (reference sequence). CDR3 residues: CAWRARGEAHFQLSFGNTIYF. The CDR3 bases are TGTGCCTGGAGGGCTAGGGGCGAGGCACATTTCCAACTTAGCTTCGGAAACACCATATATTTT. Using reference TRBV30 and TRBJ1-3 for the parts outside the CDR3, the full variable domain is SQTIHQWPATLVQPVGSPLSLECTVEGTSNPNLYWYRQAAGRGLQLLFYSVGIGQISSEVPQNLSASRPQDRQFILSSKKLLLSDSGFYLCAWRARGEAHFQLSFGNTIYFGEGSWLTVV.

The rearrangement uses TRBV7-9 and TRBJ2-2; D might be TRBD2 (5 bases). With 10 bases removed from V and 7 bases from J, the gap between germline ends came to 22 bases. The CDR3 sequence is 15 residues long. Germline loops: CDR1 SEHNR, CDR2 FQNEAQ (reference sequence). In nucleotides, the CDR3 is TGTGCCACCTACGCGATTTTCGAGGGTGACGGGGAGCTGTTTTTT. Protein product: CATYAIFEGDGELFF.

A remark on this clone: In the same sample, other DNA sequences code for this CDR3. The rearrangement joins TRBV25-1 to TRBJ2-3; no reliable D call. V was shortened by 4 bases and J by 1 base, with 6 bases between the two germline ends. CDR3 size: 13 residues. Germline-derived CDR1 and CDR2 are MGHDK and SYGVNS. The CDR3 DNA follows: TGTGCCAGCAGTGCCCAGGGCACAGATACGCAGTATTTT. Residues: CASSAQGTDTQYF.

The sample holds one count of this clone. The chain links TRBV5-6 to TRBJ2-7; D is perhaps TRBD2 (6 bases). Germline V gene sequence: CDR1 SGHDT, CDR2 YYEEEE. The CDR3 sequence is 14 residues long. The V gene lost 2 bases and the J gene lost 0 bases, with 9 bases spanning the gap. CDR3 in amino acids: CASSLGLSSYEQYF. The CDR3 DNA follows: TGTGCCAGCAGCTTAGGACTAAGCTCCTACGAGCAGTACTTC.

CDR3 in DNA: TGTGCCAGCAGCGGGGACTGGCCCTACAATGAGCAGTTCTTC. Protein product: CASSGDWPYNEQFF. The chain is built from TRBV9 and TRBJ2-1; D is perhaps TRBD2 (6 bases). This CDR3 comprises 14 residues. Germline-derived CDR1 and CDR2 are SGDLS and YYNGEE. Trimming removed 3 bases from V and 2 bases from J, with 9 bases in between.

The chain joins TRBV19 to TRBJ1-3, with no clear D. CDR3 length equals 16 residues. Trimming took off 1 base at V and 0 bases at J, with 10 bases between the two ends. Germline V gene sequence: CDR1 LNHDA, CDR2 SQIVND (reference sequence). The CDR3 loop reads CASSIVEHYSGNTIYF. The CDR3 DNA follows: TGTGCCAGTAGTATAGTAGAGCATTACTCTGGAAACACCATATATTTT.

This chain links TRBV10-3 with TRBJ2-3; 8 positions match TRBD1. V gave up 4 bases and J gave up 6 bases; unmatched junction bases: 0. This CDR3 spans 12 amino acids. CDR1 and CDR2 from the germline V gene are ENHRY and SYGVKD. The CDR3 reads CAISGTGDTQYF. The CDR3, as DNA: TGTGCCATCAGTGGGACAGGGGATACGCAGTATTTT.

V gene TRBV27 combines with J gene TRBJ1-2; possible D gene TRBD1, 6 bases. Germline-derived CDR1 and CDR2 are MNHEY and SMNVEV (reference sequence). This CDR3 region has 17 residues. Trimming cost V 4 bases and J 0 bases, with 18 bases left between them. The CDR3 DNA sequence: TGTGCCAGCAGTTCGGGGCCTTTACAGGGAGCTAACTATGGCTACACCTTC. Its translation: CASSSGPLQGANYGYTF.

J is TRBJ2-1 and V is TRBV2, with D tentatively TRBD2 (6 bases). V lost 7 bases and J lost 3, with 13 bases in between. This CDR3 is built from 14 residues. CDR1 is SNHLY and CDR2 is FYNNEI in the germline V gene. CDR3 region: CASIGQDYYNEQFF. DNA of the CDR3: TGTGCCAGCATAGGGCAGGACTACTACAATGAGCAGTTCTTC.

The chain is built from TRBV5-1 and TRBJ1-5; 9 bases agree with TRBD1. The junction had 5 bases not matched to a gene; V was cut back by 2 bases and J by 5 bases. The CDR3 length is 15 residues. Per the germline V gene, CDR1 is SGHRS and CDR2 is YFSETQ. This CDR3 is CASSFGTGPHQPQHF. The CDR3 DNA reads as TGCGCCAGCAGCTTCGGGACAGGGCCCCATCAGCCCCAGCATTTT.

The rearrangement links TRBV19 to TRBJ2-3, with 14 bases matching TRBD2. The CDR3 is 17 amino acids. Unmatched junction bases numbered 10, after V lost 5 bases and J lost 6 bases. Germline lookup yields CDR1 LNHDA and CDR2 SQIVND (reference sequence). The CDR3 nucleotides are TGTGCCAGTAGTTTTCGGACTAGCGGGAGGATGGTGGATACGCAGTATTTT. Amino acid sequence: CASSFRTSGRMVDTQYF.

The chain joins TRBV13 to TRBJ1-1, with D possibly being TRBD1 (5 bases). The ends were cut back, 2 bases at V and 7 bases at J, with 14 bases in the middle. Germline V gene data show CDR1 as PRHDT and CDR2 as FYEKMQ (reference sequence). The CDR3 is 14 residues long. DNA for the CDR3: TGTGCCAGCAGCTTAACGGGGGAGGGCGATGAAGCTTTCTTT. This codes for CASSLTGEGDEAFF.

The rearrangement links TRBV6-1 to TRBJ2-1; 7 nucleotides agree with TRBD1. The V and J ends lost 4 bases and 0 bases, in that order; junction bases with no gene match: 6. Germline lookup yields CDR1 MNHNS and CDR2 SASEGT. This CDR3 is 16 amino acids long. The CDR3 here is CASSGLTGSSYNEQFF. CDR3 DNA: TGTGCCAGCAGTGGGCTGACAGGGAGCTCCTACAATGAGCAGTTCTTC.

The rearrangement uses TRBV7-9 and TRBJ1-1, with D unclear. CDR1 is SEHNR and CDR2 is FQNEAQ in the germline V gene (reference sequence). Trimming cost V 5 bases and J 1 base, with 5 bases left between them. CDR3 length: 12 residues. The CDR3 loop reads CASSTGNTEAFF. As DNA, the CDR3 is TGTGCCAGCAGCACGGGGAACACTGAAGCTTTCTTT.

The CDR3 bases are TGTGCCAGCAGGACGGGAGCTACTGGGGCCAACGTCCTGACTTTC. This translates into CASRTGATGANVLTF. The chain has TRBV6-1 and TRBJ2-6, with TRBD2 as a possible D gene (6 bases). Trimming took off 6 bases at V and 2 bases at J, with 11 bases between the two ends. The CDR3 has 15 amino acids. CDR1 MNHNS and CDR2 SASEGT come from the germline V gene.

This sequence joins TRBV27 and TRBJ1-2; TRBD1 might be the D (5 bases). Germline loops: CDR1 MNHEY, CDR2 SMNVEV (reference sequence). V lost 7 bases to trimming and J lost 3 bases, with 18 bases between them. CDR3 length equals 15 residues. The CDR3 is CASKMGGELHYGYTF. The CDR3 DNA reads TGTGCCAGCAAGATGGGGGGGGAATTACACTATGGCTACACCTTC.

V is TRBV6-1 and J is TRBJ1-5, with D perhaps matching TRBD1 (6 bases). CDR1 is MNHNS and CDR2 is SASEGT in the germline V gene. V shed 4 bases and J shed 1 base, with 14 bases lying between them. This CDR3 has 16 amino acids. The CDR3 sequence is CASSAEGHPSNQPQHF. The DNA for the CDR3 is TGTGCCAGCAGTGCAGAGGGACATCCCAGCAATCAGCCCCAGCATTTT.

A word on this clone: The same CDR3 can be traced to other DNA sequences in this sample. The chain uses TRBV15 and TRBJ2-7, with D unclear. Germline CDR1 is LNHNV and CDR2 is YYDKDF (reference sequence). The CDR3 loop spans 14 amino acids. The V gene lost 1 base and the J gene lost 0 bases, with 7 bases spanning the gap. In DNA, the CDR3 is TGTGCCACCAGCAGAGTCCCCAACTCCTACGAGCAGTACTTC. Protein sequence: CATSRVPNSYEQYF.

The chain has TRBV7-2 and TRBJ2-2; D unresolved. Trimming stripped 5 bases from V and 2 bases from J, with 12 bases between. The CDR3 has 15 residues. In germline, CDR1 is SGHTA, CDR2 FQGNSA. The CDR3 sequence is CASSPPGPNTGELFF. As DNA, the CDR3 is TGTGCCAGCAGCCCCCCTGGCCCCAACACCGGGGAGCTGTTTTTT.

The J gene is TRBJ2-2, the V gene TRBV2; 7 bases are shared with TRBD1. This CDR3 comprises 16 residues. Germline lookup yields CDR1 SNHLY and CDR2 FYNNEI. V shed 6 bases and J 3 bases; nucleotides not matched to a gene: 10. CDR3 sequence: CASSIQGLYYTGELFF. CDR3 nucleotide sequence: TGTGCCAGCAGCATACAGGGGTTGTACTACACCGGGGAGCTGTTTTTT.

In this sample, this clone turned up once. The CDR3 reads CASSPERGIYEQYF. The DNA of the CDR3 is TGTGCCAGCAGCCCGGAGCGGGGGATCTACGAGCAGTACTTC. The chain recombines TRBV11-2 with TRBJ2-7, with TRBD2 identical over 8 bases. After removal of 5 bases from V and 3 bases from J, the junction contained 6 bases not matched to a gene. The CDR3 has 14 amino acids. Germline V lookup: CDR1 SGHAT, CDR2 FQNNGV.

V and J are TRBV20-1 and TRBJ2-3, with 10 positions matching TRBD2. V was clipped by 7 bases and J by 11 bases; unmatched bases: 6. The CDR3 consists of 11 residues. In germline, CDR1 is DFQATT, CDR2 SNEGSKA (reference sequence). This CDR3 reads CSVPGLAEQYF. DNA of the CDR3: TGCAGTGTCCCAGGACTAGCGGAGCAGTATTTT.

This rearrangement joins TRBV5-1 to TRBJ2-1, with 8 positions matching TRBD2. The CDR3 runs 15 residues. V shed 2 bases, J shed 4 bases, and the junction held 5 bases outside the gene matches. Germline V gives CDR1 SGHRS, CDR2 YFSETQ. The CDR3 spells CASSLGAGAYNEQFF. CDR3 DNA: TGCGCCAGCAGCTTAGGAGCGGGGGCATACAATGAGCAGTTCTTC.

The chain combines TRBV7-9 with TRBJ2-1; D possibly corresponds to TRBD1 (6 bases). This CDR3 contains 17 residues. V lost 6 bases and J lost 4, with 22 bases in between. Germline V gene data show CDR1 as SEHNR and CDR2 as FQNEAQ (reference sequence). CDR3 loop: CASSPSPGQRVYNEQFF. The CDR3 nucleotides read TGTGCCAGCAGTCCTTCCCCGGGACAACGGGTATACAATGAGCAGTTCTTC.

J is TRBJ2-1 and V is TRBV6-5; TRBD2 matches at 7 bases. Trimming took 6 bases from V and 9 from J; bases not matched to a gene: 11. Germline V gives CDR1 MNHEY, CDR2 SVGAGI. This CDR3 has 14 residues. The CDR3 DNA follows: TGTGCCAGCAGCAGGGCGGGAGTAACGATTGAGCAGTTCTTC. Amino acid sequence: CASSRAGVTIEQFF.

The chain recombines TRBV7-8 with TRBJ2-7, with D possibly being TRBD2 (6 bases). Germline V lookup: CDR1 SGHVS, CDR2 FQNEAQ. The V end was cut by 1 base, the J end by 0 bases, with 13 bases between. This CDR3 comprises 16 residues. CDR3 region: CASSLGGRAGSYEQYF. CDR3 DNA sequence: TGTGCCAGCAGCTTAGGAGGTCGAGCGGGCTCCTACGAGCAGTACTTC.

J is TRBJ2-3 and V is TRBV6-5; D is possibly TRBD1 (5 bases). The CDR3 length is 15 residues. The germline V gene encodes CDR1 MNHEY and CDR2 SVGAGI. The germline V and J ends were trimmed by 2 bases and 4 bases, with 13 bases remaining between them. The CDR3 nucleotides read TGTGCCAGCAGTTACCAGGGAAGTTTCCCAGATACGCAGTATTTT. It translates to CASSYQGSFPDTQYF.

V usage is TRBV6-1 and J usage is TRBJ2-1; a possible D gene is TRBD2 (5 bases). The CDR3 length is 13 residues. Germline CDR1 and CDR2: MNHNS and SASEGT. Trimming removed 8 bases from V and 7 bases from J, with 15 bases in between. CDR3 DNA sequence: TGTGCCAGCGGTTTACTGGTAGCGAATGAGCAGTTCTTC. Translated: CASGLLVANEQFF.